These 18 T cell receptor beta chains share one sample of origin, sequenced in a study of T cells and Merkel cell carcinoma outcomes. Data came from immunoSEQ multiplex PCR; TCRdb stores just in-frame clones and leaves some out. The sample has 640 or so clones, more than 85% seen once. The sequenced sample was tumor tissue from Merkel cell carcinoma. Source of these receptors: a human donor with Merkel cell carcinoma.

The rearrangement links TRBV7-2 to TRBJ2-1; tentatively, D is TRBD1 or TRBD2 (5 bases each). Germline V gene lookup returns CDR1 SGHTA and CDR2 FQGNSA. V lost 5 bases to trimming and J lost 7 bases, with 15 bases between them. The CDR3 is 14 amino acids. The CDR3 DNA follows: TGTGCCAGCAGCCATGGGACCAACTTTAATGAGCAGTTCTTC. This gives the protein CASSHGTNFNEQFF.

This rearrangement joins TRBV18 to TRBJ2-5; D possibly matches TRBD1 or TRBD2 (5 bases each). The CDR3 runs to 12 residues. V lost 1 base to trimming and J lost 5 bases, with 5 bases between them. CDR1 is KGHSH and CDR2 is LQKENI in the germline V gene. CDR3 sequence reads: CASSPRGETQYF. In DNA, the CDR3 is TGTGCCAGCTCACCACGGGGGGAGACCCAGTACTTC. Full variable domain (outside the CDR3, taken from reference TRBV18 and TRBJ2-5): NAGVMQNPRHLVRRRGQEARLRCSPMKGHSHVYWYRQLPEEGLKFMVYLQKENIIDESGMPKERFSAEFPKEGPSILRIQQVVRGDSAAYFCASSPRGETQYFGPGTRLLVL.

A few counts support this clone. The chain uses TRBV4-1 and TRBJ2-1; 8 nucleotides align to TRBD2. The CDR3 extends over 16 amino acids. With 0 bases clipped from V and 8 bases from J, the junction kept 9 bases outside the gene matches. Germline lookup yields CDR1 MGHRA and CDR2 YSYEKL. The CDR3 coding sequence is TGCGCCAGCAGCCAAGAATCGAGCGGGAGTATCTATGAGCAGTTCTTC. Residues: CASSQESSGSIYEQFF.

Worth noting for this clone: The junction departs from the called germline gene at one end, perhaps through a read error. The V call is TRBV4-1, the J call TRBJ2-2, with 9 bases fitting TRBD2. Germline V gene lookup returns CDR1 MGHRA and CDR2 YSYEKL. The CDR3 spans 19 residues. This chain's CDR3 is CASSPSGHSGSPNTGELFF. CDR3 DNA: TGCGCCAGCAGCCCCTCAGGGCATAGCGGGAGCCCAAACACTGGGGAGCTGTTTTTT.

The chain carries TRBV6-1 and TRBJ1-2; possible D gene TRBD1, 5 bases. The V gene lost 2 bases and the J gene lost 4 bases, with 11 bases spanning the gap. The CDR3 runs 14 residues. CDR1 is MNHNS and CDR2 is SASEGT in the germline V gene. The CDR3 reads CASSENAGGYGYTF. CDR3 in DNA: TGTGCCAGCAGTGAAAACGCGGGGGGCTATGGCTACACCTTC.

V is TRBV2 and J is TRBJ2-3; TRBD2 matches 7 bases. Per the germline V gene, CDR1 is SNHLY and CDR2 is FYNNEI. The V and J ends lost 6 bases and 0 bases, in that order; junction bases with no gene match: 6. CDR3 length: 15 residues. CDR3 in amino acids: CASSGGTASTDTQYF. The DNA for the CDR3 is TGTGCCAGCAGCGGGGGGACGGCTAGCACAGATACGCAGTATTTT.

The chain is built from TRBV19 and TRBJ2-1; TRBD2 aligns across 13 bases. The length of the CDR3 is 16 residues. The trim removed 3 bases at V and 3 bases at J, leaving 2 bases unmatched. From germline, CDR1 is LNHDA and CDR2 SQIVND (reference sequence). The DNA for the CDR3 is TGTGCCAGTAGTATTGGACTAGCGGGAGTCTACAATGAGCAGTTCTTC. Translation gives CASSIGLAGVYNEQFF.

This chain links TRBV27 with TRBJ2-7; no clear D gene. The CDR3 is 13 amino acids. CDR1 is MNHEY, CDR2 SMNVEV, per germline (reference sequence). Between the trimmed V and J ends, which lost 6 bases and 4 bases, there was a span of 13 bases. This CDR3 is CASSTGGGYEQYF. As DNA, the CDR3 is TGTGCCAGCAGCACCGGCGGCGGATACGAGCAGTACTTC.

The rearrangement uses TRBV10-3 and TRBJ2-1; D is possibly TRBD1 (7 bases). Germline V gives CDR1 ENHRY, CDR2 SYGVKD. V was cut by 3 bases and J by 10 bases, with 10 bases left in between. The CDR3 is 12 amino acids. The CDR3 bases are TGTGCCATCAGTGACCCAGGGGGGGAGCAGTTCTTC. Protein: CAISDPGGEQFF.

A word on this clone: One end of the junction fails to match germline, which may point to a read error. The chain links TRBV19 to TRBJ1-4, with D unresolved. Germline lookup yields CDR1 LNHDA and CDR2 SQIVND (reference sequence). The CDR3 contains 15 residues. The CDR3 coding sequence is TGTGCCAATAGTCCCCGGGCCGCACCTAGTGAAAAACTGTTTTTT. It translates to CANSPRAAPSEKLFF.

The chain links TRBV7-9 to TRBJ2-7, with 12 bases that match TRBD1. J gave up 3 bases and V 4 bases, and 13 bases lay outside the gene matches. The CDR3 extends over 18 amino acids. CDR1 SEHNR and CDR2 FQNEAQ come from the germline V gene (reference sequence). For the CDR3, the DNA is TGTGCCAGCAGCTCACCTAGCCGCGGGACAGGGGGCTTCTACGAGCAGTACTTC. Translation gives CASSSPSRGTGGFYEQYF.

This chain links TRBV19 with TRBJ1-2; weak D call: TRBD1 (6 bases). Per the germline V gene, CDR1 is LNHDA and CDR2 is SQIVND (reference sequence). This CDR3 region has 15 residues. Trimming stripped 4 bases from V and 4 bases from J, with 16 bases between. CDR3 bases: TGTGCCAGTAGTACTTCCCCAGGGGAACCCTATGGCTACACCTTC. Translation gives CASSTSPGEPYGYTF.

J is TRBJ2-7 and V is TRBV12-2; the tabulated D call, TRBD1, remains unverified against the DNA. TRBV12-2 is a known pseudogene. The CDR3 length is 17 residues. The CDR3 DNA reads as TGTGCAAGTCGCTTAGCGCTCCGGGACAAGTCTTCCTACGAGCAGTACTTC. This translates into CASRLALRDKSSYEQYF.

The CDR3 nucleotides are TGTGCCAGCAGCCCCAAGGACAGCTACGAGCAGTACTTC. Amino acid sequence: CASSPKDSYEQYF. The chain joins TRBV11-3 to TRBJ2-7; the D gene is possibly TRBD1 (6 bases). Germline values: CDR1 SGHNT, CDR2 YENEEA. V lost 5 bases, J lost 3 bases, and 11 bases lay in between. This CDR3 spans 13 amino acids.

J is TRBJ2-3 and V is TRBV9; 11 nucleotides align to TRBD2. This CDR3 has 15 amino acids. CDR1 SGDLS and CDR2 YYNGEE come from the germline V gene. The V segment lost 2 bases and the J segment 2 bases; nucleotides outside the gene matches: 1. The CDR3 coding sequence is TGTGCCAGCAGCGTTAGCGGGAGGGACACAGATACGCAGTATTTT. Amino acid sequence: CASSVSGRDTDTQYF.

The chain is built from TRBV13 and TRBJ1-1; D might be TRBD1 (6 bases). Trimming stripped 4 bases from V and 0 bases from J, with 24 bases between. CDR1 is PRHDT, CDR2 FYEKMQ, per germline (reference sequence). This CDR3 comprises 19 residues. DNA of the CDR3: TGTGCCAGCAGCTCATCTACCACAGGGAAGGATCGAATGAACACTGAAGCTTTCTTT. This codes for CASSSSTTGKDRMNTEAFF. Looking up the rest from reference TRBV13 and TRBJ1-1 gives the full variable domain: AAGVIQSPRHLIKEKRETATLKCYPIPRHDTVYWYQQGPGQDPQFLISFYEKMQSDKGSIPDRFSAQQFSDYHSELNMSSLELGDSALYFCASSSSTTGKDRMNTEAFFGQGTRLTVV.

V is TRBV7-9 and J is TRBJ1-1, with 8 bases that match TRBD1. Germline trimming cut 1 base from V and 2 bases from J; bases unmatched to any gene: 3. The CDR3 is made up of 15 amino acids. The V gene's germline CDR1 is SEHNR and CDR2 FQNEAQ (reference sequence). CDR3 nucleotide sequence: TGTGCCAGCAGCTTAGGGGACAGGCGTAACACTGAAGCTTTCTTT. Translated: CASSLGDRRNTEAFF.

Note on this clone: Other DNA sequences in this specimen translate into the identical CDR3. V and J are TRBV12-5 and TRBJ2-5, with 9 positions matching TRBD2. Germline-derived CDR1 and CDR2 are LGHNT and FRNRAP. The V gene end was trimmed by 3 bases and the J gene end by 5 bases; junction bases not matched to a gene: 10. The CDR3 consists of 16 residues. CDR3 sequence reads: CASGLILGLAGETQYF. In DNA form, the CDR3 reads TGTGCTAGTGGTTTAATCCTGGGACTAGCTGGGGAGACCCAGTACTTC.